This TCR beta chain was found in a study of metastatic and nonmetastatic thyroid tumors. Study details: It was across blood and tumor or nodule tissue from malignant and benign thyroid patients that repertoires were compared.

Source study methods: A papillary thyroid cancer distant-metastasis classifier was built from CDR3 differences across clinicopathological groups. TCRdb re-analyzed the PCR reads through MiXCR. TCRdb, not the original authors, processed these V and J calls. The table records tens of thousands of clones, roughly 25% of them present only once. This clone has at least ten counts. Antigen specificity is unknown. Before thyroid surgery, none of the patients had received any treatment. Study-level findings and limits: A significant increase in TCR beta diversity was reportedly seen in malignant thyroid tumors relative to benign nodules, in blood and tumor.

CDR1 is MNHEY, CDR2 SVGEGT, per germline. The length of the CDR3 is 18 residues. V dropped 0 bases and J dropped 4 bases, with 21 bases sitting between them. The V and J genes are TRBV6-2 or TRBV6-3 and TRBJ1-2; D might be TRBD1 (5 bases). The sequenced material came from blood. This TCR derives from a female donor with papillary thyroid cancer or a benign thyroid nodule (not recorded which). Some clones in this sample may be carry-over from other donors' samples. The CDR3 loop reads CASSYSIRAGPFRYGYTF. The DNA of the CDR3 is TGTGCCAGCAGTTACTCGATTCGAGCGGGGCCCTTTCGCTATGGCTACACCTTC.